This T cell receptor (beta chain) originates from a study of response to subunit inactivated influenza vaccine (dated by TCRdb to 2016 to 2019). Notes on the research overall: To follow how T cells responded to a trivalent subunit inactivated influenza vaccine, the researchers relied on deep quantitative profiling of the T cell receptor repertoire.

What the work shows at the level of the full study, not this receptor alone: According to the authors, only a limited number of new T cells may be recruited by each seasonal influenza vaccination.

Receptors were amplified or captured by RT-PCR. Sequencing instrument: Illumina HiSeq 2500. TCRdb reprocessed the public reads (quality trimming at Q25 with fastp, clone calling with MiXCR) and kept in-frame beta chains. Rows matching on CDR3 protein sequence are summarized as one entry with the most common DNA and genes. A total of around 750,000 distinct CDR3 sequences appear in this sample, around 21% of them only once. Of the sample, 10% is held by the ten largest clones. For this clonotype: The antigen it recognizes is unknown. Per-base qualities were not stored, and no clone one base away is much larger.

The receptor's source is a man between 50 and 59 years old who received an inactivated influenza vaccine. Donor details come from another sample of the same person, matched by shared clones. The specimen comprised PBMCs from blood, sampled roughly 5 days after vaccination.

The nucleotide sequence is given as TGTGCCAGCAGCCAGGACGCGGGGGGGGGAAACATTCAGTACTTC. Translated, this is CASSQDAGGGNIQYF. The rearrangement joined TRBV3-1 to TRBJ2-4; 9 of the junction bases match TRBD2. The germline V gene (reference sequence) gives CDR1 as LGHDT and CDR2 as YNNKEL. Trimming removed 3 bases from V and 6 bases from J; the gene matches leave 6 bases unexplained. The CDR3 spans 15 residues, from the cysteine through the phenylalanine. Kept here is only the CDR3 DNA, which spans 45 bases and is read in frame from base 1.